What follows are 15 T cell receptor beta chains derived from one specimen sequenced in a study of shared clonotypes between healthy human individuals. Naive-designated CD8 cells lacked CD45RO, were positively enriched for CCR7, and omitted terminally differentiated effector memory CD45RA+ cells. Only in-frame clones appear in the TCRdb table, and some are missing; sequencing was by immunoSEQ multiplex PCR. The top ten clones hold roughly 1% of a sample with some 2.1 million clones, roughly 95% of them seen once. Material for sequencing was naive CD8+ T cells sorted from blood. The receptors were gathered from a man aged 18 to 35 in good health.

The chain has TRBV7-2 and TRBJ2-7, with 7 bases that match TRBD2. Trimming took 5 bases from V and 3 from J; bases not matched to a gene: 4. This CDR3 contains 13 residues. Germline V gives CDR1 SGHTA, CDR2 FQGNSA. CDR3 protein: CASSTGGGYEQYF. CDR3 coding DNA: TGTGCCAGCAGCACGGGGGGTGGCTACGAGCAGTACTTC.

The V gene is TRBV27, the J gene TRBJ2-7, with 11 bases matching TRBD2. V dropped 5 bases and J dropped 2; count of bases not matched to a gene: 2. Per germline, CDR1 MNHEY and CDR2 SMNVEV (reference sequence). This CDR3 region has 14 residues. In DNA form, the CDR3 reads TGTGCCAGCAGTAAGACTAGCGGGACCTACGAGCAGTACTTC. Encoded protein: CASSKTSGTYEQYF.

The CDR3 here is CASSLAVGGLETQYF. For the CDR3, the DNA is TGCGCCAGCAGCTTGGCGGTAGGGGGGCTGGAGACCCAGTACTTC. The chain combines TRBV5-1 with TRBJ2-5, with D perhaps assigned TRBD1 or TRBD2 (6 bases each). The ends were cut back, 0 bases at V and 5 bases at J, with 14 bases in the middle. In germline, CDR1 is SGHRS, CDR2 YFSETQ. This CDR3 region has 15 residues.

The DNA of the CDR3 is TGTGCCAGCAGATTCTCTAGCGGGGGGGAGACCCAGTACTTC. Protein sequence: CASRFSSGGETQYF. V gene TRBV5-4 combines with J gene TRBJ2-5, with TRBD2 matching over 11 bases. The germline V gene has CDR1 SGHNT and CDR2 YYREEE (reference sequence). Trimming took 5 bases from V and 5 from J; bases not matched to a gene: 5. This CDR3 spans 14 amino acids.

V usage is TRBV5-4 and J usage is TRBJ2-1, with 7 bases fitting TRBD2. This CDR3 has 14 residues. The trim removed 6 bases at V and 3 bases at J, leaving 6 bases unmatched. Germline V gene sequence: CDR1 SGHNT, CDR2 YYREEE (reference sequence). The CDR3 protein is CASTRGDDYNEQFF. The CDR3 DNA is TGTGCCAGCACACGGGGGGACGACTACAATGAGCAGTTCTTC.

This clone was observed once. The V call is TRBV6-1, the J call TRBJ1-5; the D gene is possibly TRBD1 (5 bases). Germline V gene sequence: CDR1 MNHNS, CDR2 SASEGT. This CDR3 region has 15 residues. The V end was cut by 4 bases, the J end by 3 bases, with 13 bases between. Here the CDR3 reads CASSGLRVINQPQHF. CDR3 sequence (DNA): TGTGCCAGCAGTGGTCTCAGGGTTATCAATCAGCCCCAGCATTTT.

V and J are TRBV4-3 and TRBJ2-7; 10 nucleotides agree with TRBD2. Germline assignment: CDR1 LGHNA and CDR2 YSLEER. CDR3 length: 15 amino acids. V gave up 0 bases and J gave up 3 bases; unmatched junction bases: 2. The CDR3 DNA reads TGCGCCAGCAGCCAAGATACTAGCGGGGTCTACGAGCAGTACTTC. Encoded protein: CASSQDTSGVYEQYF.

This clone was seen only a few times. CDR3 DNA: TGTGCCAGCAACAGGGACGGGAATCAGCCCCAGCATTTT. This encodes CASNRDGNQPQHF. The genes are TRBV6-1 and TRBJ1-5, with D possibly TRBD1 on 6 matching bases. The CDR3 is 13 residues long. The V gene's germline CDR1 is MNHNS and CDR2 SASEGT. Trimming pared 7 bases from V and 4 bases from J, leaving 11 bases between.

The gene calls are TRBV4-1 and TRBJ1-5; D is uncertain. The CDR3 has 14 residues. Germline CDR1 MGHRA, CDR2 YSYEKL. V was cut by 4 bases and J by 5 bases, with 12 bases left in between. CDR3 sequence: CASSLSPVHQPQHF. The CDR3 DNA reads TGCGCCAGCAGCCTGTCGCCGGTCCATCAGCCCCAGCATTTT.

The chain uses TRBV4-1 and TRBJ1-5; the D gene is possibly TRBD1 (5 bases). There are 14 residues in the CDR3. Germline lookup yields CDR1 MGHRA and CDR2 YSYEKL. The V gene lost 1 base and the J gene lost 6 bases, with 10 bases spanning the gap. CDR3 DNA sequence: TGCGCCAGCAGCCAAGTTCAGGGTGGTCAGCCCCAGCATTTT. It translates to CASSQVQGGQPQHF.

This rearrangement joins TRBV9 to TRBJ2-2; 9 nucleotides match TRBD2. Germline CDR1 SGDLS, CDR2 YYNGEE. The junction had 2 bases not matched to a gene; V was cut back by 0 bases and J by 2 bases. This CDR3 region has 16 residues. In DNA form, the CDR3 reads TGTGCCAGCAGCGTAGGACTAGCGGTAAACACCGGGGAGCTGTTTTTT. Translation gives CASSVGLAVNTGELFF.

In the case of this clone: One end of the junction fails to match germline, which may point to a read error. The V call is TRBV7-9, the J call TRBJ1-1; a possible D gene is TRBD1 (5 bases). Germline V gene lookup returns CDR1 SEHNR and CDR2 FQNEAQ (reference sequence). The CDR3 is 12 amino acids. The CDR3 DNA sequence: TGTGCCAGCAGCTGGACCGGGACCCCGATCGTCTTT. Amino acids: CASSWTGTPIVF.

The J gene is TRBJ2-5, the V gene TRBV5-1, with D possibly being TRBD1 or TRBD2 (6 bases each). CDR3 length equals 16 residues. V lost 1 base, J lost 1 base, and 14 bases lay in between. Germline values: CDR1 SGHRS, CDR2 YFSETQ. The CDR3 is CASSLRRGGVQETQYF. The CDR3 nucleotides are TGCGCCAGCAGCTTGCGCAGGGGAGGTGTCCAAGAGACCCAGTACTTC.

J is TRBJ2-3 and V is TRBV28; no definite D call. Trimming took off 6 bases at V and 0 bases at J, with 10 bases between the two ends. This CDR3 contains 14 residues. CDR1 is MDHEN, CDR2 SYDVKM, per germline. This CDR3 reads CASSPMGSTDTQYF. For the CDR3, the DNA is TGTGCCAGCAGCCCCATGGGGAGCACAGATACGCAGTATTTT.

The rearrangement joins TRBV11-3 to TRBJ2-1; 7 bases fit TRBD2. Germline CDR1 is SGHNT and CDR2 is YENEEA. J was trimmed by 7 bases and V by 5 bases; bases with no gene match: 5. CDR3 length: 13 amino acids. CDR3 in DNA: TGTGCCAGCAGCCCCCGCGGGGGTAATGAGCAGTTCTTC. Translated: CASSPRGGNEQFF.